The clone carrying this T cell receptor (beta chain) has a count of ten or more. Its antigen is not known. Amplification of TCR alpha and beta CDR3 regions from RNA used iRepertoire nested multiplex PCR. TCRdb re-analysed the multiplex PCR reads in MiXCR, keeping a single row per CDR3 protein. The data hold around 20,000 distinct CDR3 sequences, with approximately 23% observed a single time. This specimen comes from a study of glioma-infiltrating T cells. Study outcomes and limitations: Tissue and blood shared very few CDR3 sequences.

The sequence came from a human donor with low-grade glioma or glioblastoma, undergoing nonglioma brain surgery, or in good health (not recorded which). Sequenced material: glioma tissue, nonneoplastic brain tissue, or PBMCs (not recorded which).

The CDR3 DNA reads as TGTGCCACCAGTGATACCCGGACTAGCGGGGCCCAGTTCTTC. Translating it yields CATSDTRTSGAQFF. The J gene is TRBJ2-1, the V gene TRBV24-1; 12 bases map to TRBD2. This CDR3 region has 14 residues. The V gene's germline CDR1 is KGHDR and CDR2 SFDVKD. V dropped 3 bases and J dropped 13; count of bases not matched to a gene: 6.